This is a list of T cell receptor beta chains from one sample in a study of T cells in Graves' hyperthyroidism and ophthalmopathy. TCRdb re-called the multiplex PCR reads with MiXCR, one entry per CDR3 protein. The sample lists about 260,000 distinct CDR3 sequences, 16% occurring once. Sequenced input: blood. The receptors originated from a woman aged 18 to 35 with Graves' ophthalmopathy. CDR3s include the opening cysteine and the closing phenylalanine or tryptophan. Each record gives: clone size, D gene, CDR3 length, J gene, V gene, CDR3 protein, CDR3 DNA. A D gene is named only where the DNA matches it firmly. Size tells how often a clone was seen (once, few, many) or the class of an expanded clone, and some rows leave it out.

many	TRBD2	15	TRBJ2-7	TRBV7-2	CASSRPSGSSYEQYF	TGTGCCAGCAGCCGACCTAGCGGAAGCTCCTACGAGCAGTACTTC
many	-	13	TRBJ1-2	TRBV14	CASSQVHGFGYTF	TGTGCCAGCAGCCAAGTCCACGGGTTTGGCTACACCTTC
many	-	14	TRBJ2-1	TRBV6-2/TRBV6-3	CASSPTGTANEQFF	TGTGCCAGCAGCCCTACCGGGACTGCAAATGAGCAGTTCTTC
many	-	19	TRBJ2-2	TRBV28	CASTPFGGATVSNTGELFF	TGTGCCAGCACCCCCTTTGGGGGGGCGACAGTTTCGAACACCGGGGAGCTGTTTTTT
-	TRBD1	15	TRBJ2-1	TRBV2	CASSDRGNTYNEQFF	TGTGCCAGCAGTGACAGGGGGAACACCTACAATGAGCAGTTCTTC
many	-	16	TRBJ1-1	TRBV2	CASSESRRTGDTEAFF	TGTGCCAGCAGTGAAAGTAGGAGAACCGGGGACACTGAAGCTTTCTTT
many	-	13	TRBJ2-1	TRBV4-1	CASSQTPVYEQFF	TGCGCCAGCAGCCAAACCCCCGTCTATGAGCAGTTCTTC
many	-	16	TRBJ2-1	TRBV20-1	CSARDAGAVSYNEQFF	TGCAGTGCTAGAGATGCCGGGGCCGTCTCCTACAATGAGCAGTTCTTC
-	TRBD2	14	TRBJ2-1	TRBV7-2	CASRVAGVLNEQFF	TGTGCCAGCCGAGTAGCGGGGGTTCTTAATGAGCAGTTCTTC
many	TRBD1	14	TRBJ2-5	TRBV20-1	CSARARGPQETQYF	TGCAGTGCTAGAGCCAGGGGGCCCCAAGAGACCCAGTACTTC
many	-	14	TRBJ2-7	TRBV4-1	CASSPSVITGEQYF	TGCGCCAGCAGCCCCAGCGTAATTACAGGCGAGCAGTACTTC
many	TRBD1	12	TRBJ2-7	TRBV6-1	CASRDRTYEQYF	TGTGCCAGTAGGGACAGGACCTACGAGCAGTACTTC
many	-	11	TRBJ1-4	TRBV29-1	CSVEGGTKLFF	TGCAGCGTTGAGGGGGGCACTAAACTGTTTTTT
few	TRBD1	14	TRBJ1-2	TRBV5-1	CASSLDRDVHGYTF	TGCGCCAGCAGCTTAGACAGGGATGTGCATGGCTACACCTTC
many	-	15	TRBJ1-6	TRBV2	CASTEQGPNNSPLHF	TGTGCCAGCACCGAACAGGGTCCCAATAATTCACCCCTCCACTTT
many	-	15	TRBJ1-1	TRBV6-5	CASSYSGGEFAEAFF	TGTGCCAGCAGTTACTCGGGGGGAGAGTTCGCTGAAGCTTTCTTT
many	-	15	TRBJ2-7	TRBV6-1	CASSQDSLPPYEQYF	TGTGCCAGCAGTCAGGACAGCTTACCCCCCTACGAGCAGTACTTC
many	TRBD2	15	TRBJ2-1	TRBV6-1	CASSPGTSGSSEQFF	TGTGCCAGCAGTCCCGGGACTAGCGGGAGTAGTGAGCAGTTCTTC
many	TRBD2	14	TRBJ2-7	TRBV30	CAGLKTSGYYEQYF	TGTGCCGGGTTGAAGACTAGCGGATACTACGAGCAGTACTTC
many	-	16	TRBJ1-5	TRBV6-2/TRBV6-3	CASSYSRQGGHQPQHF	TGTGCCAGCAGTTACTCAAGACAAGGGGGTCATCAGCCCCAGCATTTT
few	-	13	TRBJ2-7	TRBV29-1	CSVDLSGSGEQYF	TGCAGCGTTGATCTGTCAGGTTCCGGGGAGCAGTACTTC
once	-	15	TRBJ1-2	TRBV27	CASSLKGLANYGYTF	TGTGCCAGCAGTTTAAAGGGGTTAGCTAACTATGGCTACACCTTC
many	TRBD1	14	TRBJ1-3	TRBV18	CASSRDSPGNTIYF	TGTGCCAGCTCTAGGGACAGCCCTGGAAACACCATATATTTT
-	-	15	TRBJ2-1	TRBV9	CASSPRGPTIHEQFF	TGTGCCAGCAGCCCCAGGGGCCCCACTATCCATGAGCAGTTCTTC
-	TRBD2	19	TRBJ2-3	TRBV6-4	CASSVLLPTSGGTTDTQYF	TGTGCCAGCAGTGTTCTCCTCCCCACTAGCGGGGGGACCACAGATACGCAGTATTTT
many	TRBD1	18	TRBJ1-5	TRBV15	CATSRDDGTAFSNQPQHF	TGTGCCACCAGCAGAGATGATGGGACAGCCTTTAGCAATCAGCCCCAGCATTTT
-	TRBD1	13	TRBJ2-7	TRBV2	CASGGQGASEQYF	TGTGCCAGCGGGGGGCAGGGGGCGTCCGAGCAGTACTTC
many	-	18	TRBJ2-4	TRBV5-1	CASSLPLKSGIAKNIQYF	TGCGCCAGCAGCTTGCCCCTTAAGTCGGGGATAGCCAAAAACATTCAGTACTTC
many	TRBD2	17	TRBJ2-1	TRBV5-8	CASSLYVLAGVGNEQFF	TGTGCCAGCAGCTTGTACGTGCTAGCGGGAGTGGGTAATGAGCAGTTCTTC
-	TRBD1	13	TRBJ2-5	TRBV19	CASAYRGKETQYF	TGTGCCTCCGCATACAGGGGTAAAGAGACCCAGTACTTC
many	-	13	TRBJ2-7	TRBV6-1	CASSDWTAYEQYF	TGTGCCAGCAGTGACTGGACAGCCTACGAGCAGTACTTC
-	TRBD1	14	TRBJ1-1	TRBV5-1	CASSLQGASTEAFF	TGCGCCAGCAGCTTACAGGGGGCAAGCACTGAAGCTTTCTTT
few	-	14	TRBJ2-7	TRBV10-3	CAISESEQDYEQYF	TGTGCCATCAGTGAGTCGGAGCAGGACTACGAGCAGTACTTC
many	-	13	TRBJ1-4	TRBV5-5	CASSNPTNEKLFF	TGTGCCAGCAGCAATCCAACTAATGAAAAACTGTTTTTT
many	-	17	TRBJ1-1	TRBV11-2	CASSSRTVSGRNTEAFF	TGTGCCAGCAGCTCCCGGACGGTTAGCGGGCGGAACACTGAAGCTTTCTTT
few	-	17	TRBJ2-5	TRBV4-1	CASSPRSRGGNQETQYF	TGCGCCAGCAGCCCTCGTTCCAGGGGGGGAAACCAAGAGACCCAGTACTTC
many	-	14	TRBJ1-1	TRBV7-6	CASSEGHTAAEAFF	TGTGCCAGCAGCGAGGGACACACGGCGGCTGAAGCTTTCTTT
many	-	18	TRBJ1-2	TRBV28	CASSRPTPKPDSFYGYTF	TGTGCCAGCAGTCGTCCTACACCCAAACCCGACAGTTTTTATGGCTACACCTTC
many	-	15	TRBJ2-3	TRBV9	CASSVFLEFTDTQYF	TGTGCCAGCAGCGTCTTTCTAGAATTCACAGATACGCAGTATTTT
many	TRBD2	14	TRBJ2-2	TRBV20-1	CSARKRGNTGELFF	TGCAGTGCTAGGAAGCGGGGGAACACCGGGGAGCTGTTTTTT